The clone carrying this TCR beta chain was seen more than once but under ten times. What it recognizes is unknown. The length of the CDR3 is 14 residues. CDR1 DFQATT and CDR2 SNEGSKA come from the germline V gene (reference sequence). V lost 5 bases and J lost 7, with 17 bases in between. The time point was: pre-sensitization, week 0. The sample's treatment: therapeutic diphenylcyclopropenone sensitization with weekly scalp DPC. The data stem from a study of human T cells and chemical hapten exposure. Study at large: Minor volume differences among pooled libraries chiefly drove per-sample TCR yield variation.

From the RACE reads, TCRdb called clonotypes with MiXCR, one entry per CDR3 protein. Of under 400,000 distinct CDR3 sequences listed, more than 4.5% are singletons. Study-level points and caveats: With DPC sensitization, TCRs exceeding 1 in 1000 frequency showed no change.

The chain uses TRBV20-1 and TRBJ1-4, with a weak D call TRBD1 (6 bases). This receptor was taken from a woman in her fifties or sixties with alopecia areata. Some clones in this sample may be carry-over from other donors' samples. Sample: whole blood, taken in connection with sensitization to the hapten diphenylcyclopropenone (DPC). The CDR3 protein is CSARQAGGSEKLFF. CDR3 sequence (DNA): TGCAGTGCTCGGCAAGCCGGGGGCTCTGAAAAACTGTTTTTT.